This TCR beta chain was identified during a study of PD-1 blockade in classical Hodgkin lymphoma (dated by TCRdb to the early 2020s). About the study as a whole: Nivolumab dosing was 3 mg/kg intravenously every 2 weeks, continuing until either disease progression or unacceptable toxicity. A peripheral blood immune signature of response to PD-1 blockade in classical Hodgkin lymphoma was defined using TCR beta sequencing and CyTOF. Summary of the overall study and its limitations: Among trial patients, those achieving complete response had baseline diversity similar to that of newly diagnosed patients, while diversity was significantly lower in partial responders and progressors. By C4D1, a significant rise was seen in CD4+ TCR diversity but not in CD8+ TCR diversity (p=0.0027 vs p=0.16), and the rise was most apparent among complete responders (p=0.02). Only a single clinical trial cohort was studied, and what caused the repertoire differences, possibly disease activity or prior therapy, remained undefined. Patients starting nivolumab less than 1 year after ASCT had lower diversity and were excluded from later analyses to avoid confounding by immune reconstitution. Baseline TCR diversity was reported to be lower in newly diagnosed patients than in healthy donors and to be lower still in relapsed/refractory patients.

The CDR3 contains 10 residues, cysteine and phenylalanine counted. The CDR3 DNA has 30 bases and is translated from base 1. CDR1 and CDR2, per the germline V gene, are SNHLY and FYNNEI. V was cut back by 2 bases and J by 15 bases, leaving a gap of 8 bases between them. The intended sense of this specimen's time point label: cycle 1 day 1 (C1D1), immediately before nivolumab initiation. Every trial patient had relapsed following autologous stem cell transplantation, and prior brentuximab vedotin exposure was what differed among cohorts A, B and C. The trial cohort comprised some 60 patients with relapsed/refractory classical Hodgkin lymphoma whose best overall responses were complete response, partial response or progressive disease. In the multi-cohort phase II CheckMate 205 trial, trial patients received single-agent nivolumab. An independent review committee assessed best overall response using the 2007 International Working Group response criteria. Trial PBMCs were collected immediately before nivolumab initiation (C1D1) and during therapy at cycle 2 day 1 and cycle 4 day 1. Peripheral blood was collected in 8 mL Vacutainer Cell Preparation Tubes, from which PBMCs were isolated by centrifugation and then cryopreserved.

The Qiagen DNeasy kit was used to extract genomic DNA from unsorted PBMCs and from the negatively selected CD4+ and CD8+ fractions. Amplification of TCR beta CDR3 regions was done by immunoSEQ multiplex PCR with primers that anneal to V and J segments. A synthetic immune receptor repertoire was used to minimize amplification bias, and any residual bias was removed computationally once sequencing was done. The published analysis was carried out like this. Repertoire diversity was quantified as the Shannon entropy index using custom Python scripts. The unsorted, CD4+ and CD8+ repertoires were each analyzed separately, with the exception of combined analyses, where CD4+ and CD8+ sequences were merged in silico. A clone was considered expanded if an increase in frequency of at least 2-fold after treatment relative to C1D1 was found, and a pseudocount of 0.5 was applied to clones undetected at baseline. Clones with 0 or 1 copy at C1D1 were defined as singleton clones, while clones with 2 or more copies were defined as non-singleton clones. Clones expanded in unsorted samples were labelled as CD4+, CD8+ or unknown by matching protein sequences in sorted samples from the same patient. Wilcoxon tests on paired samples were used to test changes in diversity from C1D1 to C4D1. This immuneACCESS table, as held by TCRdb, lists in-frame sequences with V and J called but not all clones. Of the missing ones, under half trace to an unresolved V gene in checked studies; the others have no known cause. The V and J calls and clone size come from that table; D and trimming were worked out from the DNA. The sample records some 60,000 clones, roughly nine tenths of which are singletons. The ten biggest clones cover over 14% of the sample.

This clone turned up a few times. Its target antigen remains unknown. No base qualities exist here, and no much larger clone lies one base off it. This sequence was found in a human donor with classical Hodgkin lymphoma. This chain is built from TRBV2 and TRBJ2-1, with the D segment identity uncertain. This material consisted of peripheral blood mononuclear cells (PBMCs), taken at baseline. The DNA is as follows: TGTGCCAGCAGTGAACTTAAGGTGTTCTTC. Translation gives CASSELKVFF.